This T cell receptor beta chain comes out of a study of blood T cell repertoires in COVID-19. V lost 5 bases and J lost 5, with 30 bases in between. The CDR3 totals 19 residues. Germline assignment: CDR1 SGHAT and CDR2 FQNNGV. Measured with immunoSEQ multiplex PCR; TCRdb has only the in-frame clones, and not every one. The sample holds tens of thousands of clones, more than 80% seen once. The clonotype originates from a man over 45 with COVID-19, enrolled during active disease. The sample comprised peripheral blood. The chain recombines TRBV11-2 with TRBJ2-5, with D perhaps matching TRBD2 (5 bases). Here the CDR3 reads CASSPPRKHVGLRWETQYF. CDR3 bases: TGTGCCAGCAGCCCACCTCGCAAACACGTCGGACTCCGATGGGAGACCCAGTACTTC.